What follows describes a single T cell receptor (beta chain). What it recognizes is unknown. This sample was taken from a study of OX40 agonist ivuxolimab in advanced cancers. For the study at large: With a range of about 23 to 90, age averaged about 59 years, and around 80% were male.

Using immunoSEQ multiplex PCR, the repertoire was profiled, and TCRdb retains in-frame clones only, with some absent. The sample lists about 79,000 clones; 91% were seen once. V dropped 6 bases and J dropped 7; count of bases not matched to a gene: 9. The CDR3 has 15 residues. Germline loops: CDR1 SEHNR, CDR2 FQNEAQ (reference sequence). Systemic immunosuppression or autoimmune disease history was grounds to exclude patients. The study's findings and limits: Compared with others, partial responders at 0.1-3.0 mg/kg displayed clonal expansion among the lowest. Averaged across samples, CD8+ T cells carried more expanded clones than CD4+ did.

The specimen comprised CD4+ or CD8+ T cells sorted from blood, sampled in a trial of the OX40 agonist ivuxolimab. This clonotype was obtained from an adult with an advanced solid tumor such as melanoma, head and neck, liver or kidney cancer. The chain couples TRBV7-9 to TRBJ2-1; TRBD2 aligns across 10 bases. Written as DNA, the CDR3 is TGTGCCAGCAGTCAACTAGCGGGACGGTTTAATGAGCAGTTCTTC. Amino acid sequence: CASSQLAGRFNEQFF.